These T cell receptor beta chains were read from a single sample in a study of identical twins. From the 5' RACE reads, TCRdb called clonotypes with MiXCR, one entry per CDR3 protein. The table lists roughly 770,000 distinct CDR3 sequences, over 15% of them singletons. The same data also went into a second study, on T cells expressing NK-cell markers.

Input material: PBMCs. The receptors derive from a young woman in good health. CDR3s include the opening cysteine and the closing phenylalanine or tryptophan. The order of the fields is CDR3 DNA, CDR3 protein, D gene, clone size, V gene, J gene. D genes are given only for firm matches. The listing skips clone size in some rows; elsewhere it reads once, few, many or a size class.

TGCAGTGCTAGAGCATCACAGGGGGAATACAATGAGCAGTTCTTC,CSARASQGEYNEQFF,TRBD1,NA,TRBV20-1,TRBJ2-1
TGCAGCTCCGCCGGGCTAGCGGGGCCCAATGAGCAGTTCTTC,CSSAGLAGPNEQFF,TRBD2,few,TRBV29-1,TRBJ2-1
TGTGCCAGCACCCCCGGACAGGGCGGCTACACCTTC,CASTPGQGGYTF,TRBD1,few,TRBV12-3/TRBV12-4,TRBJ1-2
TGTGCCAGCAGCTTCGAGACAGGGCAGCTCTACGAGCAGTACTTC,CASSFETGQLYEQYF,TRBD1,few,TRBV7-9,TRBJ2-7
TGCAGCGTTGGGGTCGAAGGCTACACCTTC,CSVGVEGYTF,NA,few,TRBV29-1,TRBJ1-2
TGTGCCAGCAGCCAGGCCCGGGACTTCGGAAATGAGCAGTTCTTC,CASSQARDFGNEQFF,NA,few,TRBV3-1,TRBJ2-1
TGTGCCAGCAGAAAGGGGTCTGGGGCCAACGTCCTGACTTTC,CASRKGSGANVLTF,NA,few,TRBV27,TRBJ2-6
TGTGCCAGCAGTGATATAGTAGCCAGCTCCTACGAGCAGTACTTC,CASSDIVASSYEQYF,NA,NA,TRBV2,TRBJ2-7
TGTGCCAGCAGCTTAGTTACCGGGGGGAGCTCCTACGAGCAGTACTTC,CASSLVTGGSSYEQYF,TRBD2,few,TRBV7-2,TRBJ2-7
TGTGCCAGCAGTTTTTGGGCTACCCCCCAGCATTTT,CASSFWATPQHF,NA,NA,TRBV12-3/TRBV12-4,TRBJ1-5
TGTGCCAGCAGGCTACAGCGGGCGGGAGCCTACGAGCAGTACTTC,CASRLQRAGAYEQYF,TRBD2,few,TRBV7-2,TRBJ2-7
TGCGCCAGCCCCGGAGATACCGGGGAGCTGTTTTTT,CASPGDTGELFF,NA,few,TRBV5-1,TRBJ2-2
TGTGCCAGCAGCTTTCCGCGGGGGGGGCAAGGAGATACGCAGTATTTT,CASSFPRGGQGDTQYF,TRBD2,few,TRBV7-2,TRBJ2-3
TGCAGTGCTAGCCCCCCTGGGGCCTTTAATGAAAAACTGTTTTTT,CSASPPGAFNEKLFF,NA,NA,TRBV20-1,TRBJ1-4
TGTGCCAGCGCGGTAAATTCAGGGTCGGACACTGAAGCTTTCTTT,CASAVNSGSDTEAFF,NA,NA,TRBV21-1,TRBJ1-1
TGTGCCAGCAGTTATAGTGGGGGCGACTATGGCTACACCTTC,CASSYSGGDYGYTF,NA,few,TRBV6-5,TRBJ1-2
TGCAGTGCTCGCGGAGGTAGCCCCGAGCAGTTCTTC,CSARGGSPEQFF,NA,many,TRBV20-1,TRBJ2-1
TGTGCCAGCAGCTTAGTCCCTGAATGGTCCTACGAGCAGTACTTC,CASSLVPEWSYEQYF,NA,NA,TRBV7-8,TRBJ2-7
TGTGCCAGCAGTCCCTACTTTCAAGGGGGGAAAGAGACCCAGTACTTC,CASSPYFQGGKETQYF,NA,few,TRBV27,TRBJ2-5
TGTGCCAGCAGCTTGTCCATTATAAATTCACCCCTCCACTTT,CASSLSIINSPLHF,NA,NA,TRBV5-8,TRBJ1-6
TGTGCCACCAGCAAAGGACAGGGGAGAGGGCATGGCTACACCTTC,CATSKGQGRGHGYTF,TRBD1,NA,TRBV15,TRBJ1-2
TGTGCCAGCAGTTTAGCGCCTCCTGGAAACACCATATATTTT,CASSLAPPGNTIYF,NA,few,TRBV12-3/TRBV12-4,TRBJ1-3
TGCGCCAGCACTGGGGGAAGTCTGAGGGGGAGCTCCTACAATGAGCAGTTCTTC,CASTGGSLRGSSYNEQFF,NA,NA,TRBV5-1,TRBJ2-1
TGCAGCGTTGTATACCTCGGGCAGGGAAACGAGCAGTACTTC,CSVVYLGQGNEQYF,NA,NA,TRBV29-1,TRBJ2-7
TGCAGTGCAAGAAACTGGGGGGCCCCCTACGAGCAGTACTTC,CSARNWGAPYEQYF,NA,NA,TRBV20-1,TRBJ2-7
TGTGCCAGCAGCTTAGCGTGGTTCAGGTGGCGAAACGAGCAGTACTTC,CASSLAWFRWRNEQYF,NA,NA,TRBV7-8,TRBJ2-7
TGTGCCAGCAGTTCACACGGACTATCTACGGAGCAGTACTTC,CASSSHGLSTEQYF,NA,NA,TRBV7-9,TRBJ2-7